These 9 T cell receptor beta chains were sequenced from one sample in a study of cytomegalovirus exposure and HLA in healthy donors. The PCR was carried out with 60 Vbeta primers and 13 Jbeta primers. Generated by immunoSEQ multiplex PCR, the TCRdb table keeps only in-frame clones and is missing some. The table has around 98,000 clones, 79% seen once; the top ten hold roughly 3.8%. The sequenced sample was PBMCs. These receptors all stem from a woman in her thirties or forties in good health and CMV-seronegative.

The chain combines TRBV7-8 with TRBJ1-6; 7 nucleotides line up with TRBD1. The CDR3 is 16 amino acids. Germline values: CDR1 SGHVS, CDR2 FQNEAQ. V was clipped by 4 bases and J by 8 bases; unmatched bases: 11. Here the CDR3 DNA reads TGTGCCAGCAGCTCTGACAGGGACCGGCCAGATTCACCCCTCCACTTT. Amino acids: CASSSDRDRPDSPLHF.

Notes on this clone: This sample also contains other DNA sequences that code for the same CDR3. This chain links TRBV2 with TRBJ1-5; 9 nucleotides match TRBD1. Germline V gene sequence: CDR1 SNHLY, CDR2 FYNNEI. V lost 9 bases to trimming and J lost 4 bases; unmatched junction nucleotides: 16. The CDR3 sequence is 17 residues long. The CDR3 sequence: CASILSLETGGNQPQHF. As DNA, the CDR3 is TGTGCCAGTATCCTCTCCTTGGAGACAGGGGGAAATCAGCCCCAGCATTTT.

V is TRBV19 and J is TRBJ2-7; a possible D gene is TRBD1 (6 bases). The CDR3 is 14 amino acids. Germline CDR1 is LNHDA and CDR2 is SQIVND (reference sequence). V was trimmed by 5 bases and J by 6 bases, leaving 17 bases between them. The CDR3 loop reads CASSVGAGVREQYF. Written as DNA, the CDR3 is TGTGCCAGTAGTGTCGGGGCAGGGGTTCGCGAGCAGTACTTC.

The chain joins TRBV6-1 to TRBJ2-3; TRBD1 aligns across 10 bases. The germline V gene has CDR1 MNHNS and CDR2 SASEGT. The trim removed 6 bases at V and 1 base at J, leaving 1 base unmatched. The CDR3 has 14 residues. Here the CDR3 DNA reads TGTGCCAGCAGGGGACAGGGGCGCACAGATACGCAGTATTTT. It is translated as CASRGQGRTDTQYF.

In its sample, this clone was seen once. The chain employs TRBV7-9 and TRBJ1-5; 7 bases line up with TRBD1. This CDR3 contains 14 residues. Trimming at V came to 3 bases and at J to 9 bases, leaving 8 bases not matched to a gene. Germline values: CDR1 SEHNR, CDR2 FQNEAQ (reference sequence). In DNA, the CDR3 is TGTGCCAGCAGCTTGGGACAGTTCAGGGCGCCCCAGCATTTT. This translates into CASSLGQFRAPQHF.

The J gene is TRBJ1-5, the V gene TRBV7-2; D gene uncertain. Germline V CDR1 and CDR2: SGHTA, FQGNSA. Between the trimmed V and J ends, which lost 6 bases and 1 base, there was a span of 10 bases. The CDR3 has 14 residues. The CDR3 coding sequence is TGTGCCAGCAGTCTTGACAAGAGCAATCAGCCCCAGCATTTT. Its protein is CASSLDKSNQPQHF.

The rearrangement joins TRBV30 to TRBJ2-1; 7 bases are a match to TRBD1. With V trimmed by 2 bases and J by 15 bases, 16 bases remained unmatched. This CDR3 region has 14 residues. The germline gives CDR1 GTSNPN, CDR2 SVGIG (reference sequence). CDR3 in DNA: TGTGCCTGGAGTCCGTTAGACAGGGTTGGATATGGGTTCTTC. It yields the protein CAWSPLDRVGYGFF.

The CDR3, as DNA: TGTGCCAGCTCACGCTCCGGGACAGGGGGGTTTAAGTACGAGCAGTACTTC. It codes for CASSRSGTGGFKYEQYF. The chain combines TRBV18 with TRBJ2-7; 11 positions match TRBD1. V shed 4 bases and J 4 bases; nucleotides not matched to a gene: 12. The CDR3 sequence is 17 residues long. Per germline, CDR1 KGHSH and CDR2 LQKENI.

This sequence joins TRBV7-8 and TRBJ2-2, with TRBD2 matching 8 bases. Germline V gene data show CDR1 as SGHVS and CDR2 as FQNEAQ. The V and J ends lost 7 bases and 5 bases, in that order; junction bases with no gene match: 6. This CDR3 has 14 residues. The CDR3 nucleotides are TGTGCCAGCAAGGGACTAGTCTCTACCGGGGAGCTGTTTTTT. Protein sequence: CASKGLVSTGELFF. Combining the CDR3 with reference TRBV7-8 and TRBJ2-2 gives the whole variable domain GAGVSQSPRYKVAKRGQDVALRCDPISGHVSLFWYQQALGQGPEFLTYFQNEAQLDKSGLPSDRFFAERPEGSVSTLKIQRTQQEDSAVYLCASKGLVSTGELFFGEGSRLTVL.